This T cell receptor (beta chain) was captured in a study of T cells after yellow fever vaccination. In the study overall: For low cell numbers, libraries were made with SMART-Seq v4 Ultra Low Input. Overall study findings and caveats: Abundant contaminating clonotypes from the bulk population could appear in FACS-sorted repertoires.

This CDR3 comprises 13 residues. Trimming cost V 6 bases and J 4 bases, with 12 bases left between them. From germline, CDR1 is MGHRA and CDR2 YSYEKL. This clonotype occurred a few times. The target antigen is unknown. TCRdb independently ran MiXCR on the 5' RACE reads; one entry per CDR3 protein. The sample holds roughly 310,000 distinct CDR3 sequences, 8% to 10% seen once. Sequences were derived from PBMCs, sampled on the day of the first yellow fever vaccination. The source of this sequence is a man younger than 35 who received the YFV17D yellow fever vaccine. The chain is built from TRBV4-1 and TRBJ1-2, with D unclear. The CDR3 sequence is CASRQPGSYGYTF. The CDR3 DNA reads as TGCGCCAGCAGGCAGCCGGGCTCCTATGGCTACACCTTC.